This TCR beta chain was captured in a study of blood T cell repertoires in COVID-19. The overall study: The origin of the acute and convalescent COVID-19 samples was the United States, Italy and Spain. PBMCs, B-cell-depleted T cells, or T cells provided the cDNA or gDNA that made up the material.

The CDR3 sequence is 11 residues long. In the original processing: Amplifying reference gene primers gave estimates of nucleated cell counts. Sequencing used immunoSEQ multiplex PCR; TCRdb keeps in-frame clones, though not all of them. V, J and clone size are taken as reported in that table, and D and trimming were inferred from the DNA itself. The data show some 90,000 clones, roughly nine tenths seen once. The sequence came from a man aged 45-60 years with acute or convalescent COVID-19. This chain uses TRBV21-1 with TRBJ1-1. TRBV21-1 is marked as a pseudogene. Sequenced sample: peripheral blood. CDR3 sequence: CASSNLTEAFF. CDR3 in DNA: TGTGCCAGCAGCAATCTGACTGAAGCTTTCTTT.